This T cell receptor (beta chain) was sequenced for a study of CD8+CD57+ T cells in acquired aplastic anemia. The V and J ends lost 1 base and 2 bases, in that order; junction bases with no gene match: 0. The CDR3 sequence is 16 residues long. Genomic DNA, the template, was used for profiling of the TCR beta VDJ and CDR3. TCRdb re-called the reads with MiXCR, one entry per CDR3 protein. This sample has 150,000 to 200,000 distinct CDR3 sequences, with 63% found just once. Sequencing was done on patients that had shown CD8+CD57+ cell expansion by flow cytometry. The TCR originated in a human donor with aplastic anemia. The material sequenced was sorted CD4+, CD8+, or CD8+CD57+ T cells (not recorded which) from PBMCs. The genes are TRBV12-3 or TRBV12-4 and TRBJ2-7, with 15 bases identical to TRBD2. The CDR3 reads CASSLGTSGGAYEQYF. CDR3 in DNA: TGTGCCAGCAGTTTAGGGACTAGCGGGGGGGCCTACGAGCAGTACTTC.